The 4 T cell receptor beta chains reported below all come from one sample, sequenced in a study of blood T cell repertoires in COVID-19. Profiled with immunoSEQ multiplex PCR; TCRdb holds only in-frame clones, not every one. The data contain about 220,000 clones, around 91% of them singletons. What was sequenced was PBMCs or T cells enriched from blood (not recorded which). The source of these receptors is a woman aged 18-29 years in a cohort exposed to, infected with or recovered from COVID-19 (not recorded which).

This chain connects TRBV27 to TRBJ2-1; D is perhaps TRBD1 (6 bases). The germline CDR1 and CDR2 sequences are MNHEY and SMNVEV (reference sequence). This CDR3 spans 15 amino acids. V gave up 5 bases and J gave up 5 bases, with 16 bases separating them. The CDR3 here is CASSMLQGTDNEQFF. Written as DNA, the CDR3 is TGTGCCAGCAGTATGCTCCAGGGGACGGACAATGAGCAGTTCTTC.

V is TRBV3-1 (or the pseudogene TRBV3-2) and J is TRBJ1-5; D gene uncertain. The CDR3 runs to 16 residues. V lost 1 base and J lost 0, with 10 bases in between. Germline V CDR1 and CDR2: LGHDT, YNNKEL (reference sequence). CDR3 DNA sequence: TGTGCCAGCAGCCAAGGGGCGGGTCGTAGCAATCAGCCCCAGCATTTT. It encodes CASSQGAGRSNQPQHF.

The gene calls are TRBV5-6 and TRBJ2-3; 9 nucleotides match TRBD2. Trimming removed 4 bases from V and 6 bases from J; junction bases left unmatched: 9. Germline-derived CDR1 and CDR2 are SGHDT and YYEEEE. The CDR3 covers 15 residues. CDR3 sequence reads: CASSPRRLAGDTQYF. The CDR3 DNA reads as TGTGCCAGCAGCCCCCGGAGGCTAGCGGGGGATACGCAGTATTTT.

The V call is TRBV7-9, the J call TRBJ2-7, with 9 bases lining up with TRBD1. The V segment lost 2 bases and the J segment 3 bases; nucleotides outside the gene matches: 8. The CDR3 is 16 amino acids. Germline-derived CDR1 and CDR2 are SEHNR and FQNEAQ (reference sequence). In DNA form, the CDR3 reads TGTGCCAGCAGCTTAAATAACAGGGGGCCAGGCTACGAGCAGTACTTC. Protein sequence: CASSLNNRGPGYEQYF. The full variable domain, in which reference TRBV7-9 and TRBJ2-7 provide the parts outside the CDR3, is DTGVSQNPRHKITKRGQNVTFRCDPISEHNRLYWYRQTLGQGPEFLTYFQNEAQLEKSRLLSDRFSAERPKGSFSTLEIQRTEQGDSAMYLCASSLNNRGPGYEQYFGPGTRLTVT.